The clone carrying this T cell receptor beta chain was seen ten or more times. Its antigen is unknown. The data belong to a study of Graves' ophthalmopathy and Graves' hyperthyroidism. Study conclusions and caveats: Built on 13 signatures, a model told ophthalmopathy apart from stable hyperthyroidism with about 91% sensitivity and approximately 80% specificity.

RNA transcripts served as template for amplifying TCR beta CDR3 sequences. Following a first-round RT-PCR that used HTBI primers, a second-round multiplex PCR was carried out. TCRdb analysed the multiplex PCR reads with MiXCR anew, one entry per CDR3 protein. Here the sample spans about 590,000 distinct CDR3 sequences, roughly 40% being singletons. Deletions cut 4 bases from V and 0 bases from J, with 16 bases between. CDR1 and CDR2 (germline): MGHDK, SYGVNS. This CDR3 contains 18 residues. The rearrangement joins TRBV25-1 to TRBJ2-6; possible D gene TRBD1, 6 bases. The sequenced material came from peripheral blood or thyroid tissue (not recorded which). The sequence came from an adult man with Graves' hyperthyroidism. This chain's CDR3 is CASSGRDTQISGANVLTF. The CDR3, as DNA: TGTGCCAGCAGTGGCCGGGACACCCAAATCTCTGGGGCCAACGTCCTGACTTTC.